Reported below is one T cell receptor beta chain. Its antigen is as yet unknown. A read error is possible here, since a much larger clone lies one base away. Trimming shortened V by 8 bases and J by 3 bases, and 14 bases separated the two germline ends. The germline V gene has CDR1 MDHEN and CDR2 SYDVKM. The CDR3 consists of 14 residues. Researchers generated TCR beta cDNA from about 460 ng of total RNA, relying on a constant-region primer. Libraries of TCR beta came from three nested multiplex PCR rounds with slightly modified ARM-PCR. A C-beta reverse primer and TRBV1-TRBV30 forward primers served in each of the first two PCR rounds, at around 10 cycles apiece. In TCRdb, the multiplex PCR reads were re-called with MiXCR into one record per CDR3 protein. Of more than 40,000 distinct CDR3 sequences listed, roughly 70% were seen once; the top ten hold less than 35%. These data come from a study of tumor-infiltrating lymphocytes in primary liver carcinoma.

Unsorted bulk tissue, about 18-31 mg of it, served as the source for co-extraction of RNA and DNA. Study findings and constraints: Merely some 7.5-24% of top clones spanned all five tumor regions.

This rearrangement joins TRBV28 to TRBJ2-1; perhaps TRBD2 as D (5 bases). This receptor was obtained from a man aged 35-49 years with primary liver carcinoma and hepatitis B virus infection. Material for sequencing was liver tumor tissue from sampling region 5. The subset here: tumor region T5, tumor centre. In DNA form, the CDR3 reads TGTGCCAGCCGGGGATACGGTCTCTACAATGAGCAGTTCTTC. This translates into CASRGYGLYNEQFF.